A single sample gave rise to the 26 T cell receptor beta chains below, sequenced in a study of PD-L1 blockade in urothelial cancer. The protocol was immunoSEQ multiplex PCR, while the TCRdb copy is restricted to in-frame clones and leaves out a portion. The sample has more than 20,000 clones, 87% seen once. Material: PBMCs, obtained around atezolizumab (anti-PD-L1) treatment. Source of these receptors: a man in his fifties with urothelial cancer.

This chain uses TRBV7-9 with TRBJ2-3, with D maybe TRBD2 (6 bases). CDR3 length: 15 amino acids. CDR1 and CDR2 from the germline V gene are SEHNR and FQNEAQ (reference sequence). Trimming shortened V by 3 bases and J by 2 bases, and 12 bases separated the two germline ends. The CDR3 loop reads CASSLGGAFTDTQYF. CDR3 nucleotide sequence: TGTGCCAGCAGCTTGGGGGGAGCTTTCACAGATACGCAGTATTTT.

The CDR3 region is CASTKREVPDTQYF. Here the CDR3 DNA reads TGTGCCAGCACCAAGCGGGAGGTTCCAGATACGCAGTATTTT. The rearrangement joins TRBV2 to TRBJ2-3; TRBD2 aligns across 9 bases. This CDR3 contains 14 residues. The V gene end was trimmed by 7 bases and the J gene end by 4 bases; junction bases not matched to a gene: 6. Germline CDR1 SNHLY, CDR2 FYNNEI.

This rearrangement joins TRBV27 to TRBJ2-1, with 12 bases fitting TRBD2. Germline V gene data show CDR1 as MNHEY and CDR2 as SMNVEV (reference sequence). V was clipped by 5 bases and J by 9 bases; unmatched bases: 14. The CDR3 consists of 17 residues. The CDR3 protein is CASSLWGGASGRVEQFF. In DNA form, the CDR3 reads TGTGCCAGCAGTCTATGGGGGGGGGCTAGCGGGAGGGTTGAGCAGTTCTTC.

The chain recombines TRBV30 with TRBJ1-4, with TRBD1 as a possible D gene (6 bases). Germline V gene data show CDR1 as GTSNPN and CDR2 as SVGIG (reference sequence). V was trimmed by 1 base and J by 4 bases, leaving 19 bases between them. This CDR3 is built from 17 residues. CDR3 DNA: TGTGCCTGGAGTGCCGACCCGGGAAGGGGGATTAATGAAAAACTGTTTTTT. Translation gives CAWSADPGRGINEKLFF.

The chain is built from TRBV15 and TRBJ1-1; TRBD1 might be the D (5 bases). This CDR3 is built from 17 residues. Trimming removed 1 base at V and 6 bases at J, with 21 bases between. The V gene's germline CDR1 is LNHNV and CDR2 YYDKDF (reference sequence). CDR3 sequence (DNA): TGTGCCACCAGCAGAGTAGTGGGGGGTTTGACGTTGGCTGAAGCTTTCTTT. It encodes CATSRVVGGLTLAEAFF.

CDR3 protein: CASSEAGTTTYEQYF. The CDR3, as DNA: TGTGCCAGCAGTGAAGCGGGGACAACAACCTACGAGCAGTACTTC. The V call is TRBV6-1, the J call TRBJ2-7; D possibly corresponds to TRBD1 (6 bases). CDR3 length: 15 residues. Trimming took 0 bases from V and 2 from J, leaving 11 bases between them. In germline, CDR1 is MNHNS, CDR2 SASEGT.

This chain joins TRBV9 and TRBJ2-1; the D gene is possibly TRBD1 (5 bases). The ends were cut back, 0 bases at V and 7 bases at J, with 11 bases in the middle. This CDR3 is 14 amino acids long. CDR1 is SGDLS, CDR2 YYNGEE, per germline. CDR3 loop: CASSVAQGINEQFF. The CDR3 bases are TGTGCCAGCAGCGTAGCGCAGGGTATTAATGAGCAGTTCTTC.

V usage is TRBV5-5 and J usage is TRBJ1-1; 10 bases are shared with TRBD1. The ends lost 0 bases at V and 4 bases at J; junction bases unmatched: 3. The CDR3 consists of 15 residues. CDR1 is SGHKS and CDR2 is YYEKEE in the germline V gene (reference sequence). CDR3 region: CASSLGRTGGTEAFF. The CDR3 nucleotides are TGTGCCAGCAGCTTGGGCAGGACAGGGGGCACTGAAGCTTTCTTT.

V gene TRBV19 combines with J gene TRBJ2-1, with 8 bases fitting TRBD2. This CDR3 has 17 amino acids. From germline, CDR1 is LNHDA and CDR2 SQIVND (reference sequence). The V and J ends lost 0 bases and 5 bases, in that order; junction bases with no gene match: 9. CDR3 sequence reads: CASSIDQGRGVNNEQFF. CDR3 coding DNA: TGTGCCAGTAGTATAGATCAGGGGCGGGGGGTTAACAATGAGCAGTTCTTC.

The V gene is TRBV30, the J gene TRBJ2-7; 7 bases are a match to TRBD1. CDR1 and CDR2 from the germline V gene are GTSNPN and SVGIG (reference sequence). The CDR3 has 17 amino acids. The trim removed 1 base at V and 3 bases at J, leaving 15 bases unmatched. CDR3: CAWSALDRAMLIYEQYF. The CDR3 DNA sequence: TGTGCCTGGAGTGCCCTAGACAGGGCCATGTTGATCTACGAGCAGTACTTC.

The chain joins TRBV30 to TRBJ1-4; D is possibly TRBD1 (6 bases). CDR3 length: 14 residues. Germline V gene sequence: CDR1 GTSNPN, CDR2 SVGIG (reference sequence). Trimming pared 2 bases from V and 7 bases from J, leaving 14 bases between. CDR3 nucleotides: TGTGCCTGGAGTTCCCGGGGGGCAGGTGAAAAACTGTTTTTT. Translated: CAWSSRGAGEKLFF.

V is TRBV9 and J is TRBJ2-5; 7 nucleotides line up with TRBD1. The CDR3 extends over 13 amino acids. V dropped 4 bases and J dropped 5; count of bases not matched to a gene: 5. CDR1 and CDR2 (germline): SGDLS, YYNGEE. The CDR3 loop is CASSIRQGETQYF. CDR3 DNA sequence: TGTGCCAGCAGCATCCGACAGGGTGAGACCCAGTACTTC.

The chain combines TRBV7-7 with TRBJ2-5; TRBD1 matches at 7 bases. In germline, CDR1 is SSHAT, CDR2 FNYEAQ (reference sequence). This CDR3 comprises 14 residues. Trimming took 5 bases from V and 5 from J; bases not matched to a gene: 8. CDR3 sequence: CASSPTGTWETQYF. The DNA for the CDR3 is TGTGCCAGCAGCCCGACAGGGACGTGGGAGACCCAGTACTTC. The whole variable domain, filled in from reference TRBV7-7 and TRBJ2-5, reads GAGVSQSPRYKVTKRGQDVTLRCDPISSHATLYWYQQALGQGPEFLTYFNYEAQPDKSGLPSDRFSAERPEGSISTLTIQRTEQRDSAMYRCASSPTGTWETQYFGPGTRLLVL.

The chain is built from TRBV10-3 and TRBJ2-7; 9 bases align to TRBD1. The CDR3 is 14 residues long. The germline V gene encodes CDR1 ENHRY and CDR2 SYGVKD. V lost 10 bases and J lost 5; bases outside the gene matches: 12. CDR3: CATRTGTGRHEQYF. The CDR3 region has the DNA TGTGCCACCAGGACCGGGACAGGGCGTCACGAGCAGTACTTC.

The chain recombines TRBV9 with TRBJ1-4, with D hard to call. Per the germline V gene, CDR1 is SGDLS and CDR2 is YYNGEE. V was cut by 3 bases and J by 2 bases, with 14 bases left in between. This CDR3 region has 16 residues. The CDR3 coding sequence is TGTGCCAGCAGCGCCCCCCAAATACAGACTAATGAAAAACTGTTTTTT. This encodes CASSAPQIQTNEKLFF. Combining the CDR3 with reference TRBV9 and TRBJ1-4 gives the whole variable domain DSGVTQTPKHLITATGQRVTLRCSPRSGDLSVYWYQQSLDQGLQFLIQYYNGEERAKGNILERFSAQQFPDLHSELNLSSLELGDSALYFCASSAPQIQTNEKLFFGSGTQLSVL.

The chain has TRBV7-9 and TRBJ1-5; perhaps TRBD1 as D (6 bases). V lost 1 base to trimming and J lost 7 bases, with 17 bases between them. The CDR3 has 16 residues. Germline V gene sequence: CDR1 SEHNR, CDR2 FQNEAQ (reference sequence). The CDR3 reads CASSLEWGRGGQPQHF. DNA for the CDR3: TGTGCCAGCAGCTTAGAATGGGGCAGGGGTGGGCAGCCCCAGCATTTT.

This sequence joins TRBV18 and TRBJ2-7; 7 nucleotides match TRBD1. V trimming: 3 bases; J trimming: 5 bases; junction bases outside the gene matches: 10. The CDR3 length is 15 residues. CDR1 KGHSH and CDR2 LQKENI come from the germline V gene. The CDR3 region is CASSPPGQKVDEQYF. In nucleotides, the CDR3 is TGTGCCAGCTCACCCCCGGGACAGAAGGTGGACGAGCAGTACTTC.

The chain is built from TRBV6-1 and TRBJ1-2, with D maybe TRBD1 (5 bases). The germline gives CDR1 MNHNS, CDR2 SASEGT. This CDR3 contains 15 residues. V lost 6 bases and J 4 bases, leaving 18 bases between the germline ends. The CDR3 is CASRIIGANAYGYTF. CDR3 nucleotide sequence: TGTGCCAGCAGGATTATAGGGGCCAATGCCTATGGCTACACCTTC.

CDR3 DNA sequence: TGTGCCAGCAGCGTAGGGGGTAGCGGAGGGGAAGAGACCCAGTACTTC. This encodes CASSVGGSGGEETQYF. The J gene is TRBJ2-5, the V gene TRBV9; possibly TRBD2 for D (6 bases). Trimming took off 0 bases at V and 3 bases at J, with 15 bases between the two ends. This CDR3 region has 16 residues. The germline V gene has CDR1 SGDLS and CDR2 YYNGEE.

In this sample, this clone turned up a few times. The chain uses TRBV2 and TRBJ2-7, with 11 bases that match TRBD2. The CDR3 sequence is 19 residues long. The V and J ends lost 0 bases and 0 bases, in that order; junction bases with no gene match: 10. The V gene's germline CDR1 is SNHLY and CDR2 FYNNEI. CDR3 in DNA: TGTGCCAGCAGTGAAGCCGTTAGCGGGGGGGCCCGGAGCTCCTACGAGCAGTACTTC. This encodes CASSEAVSGGARSSYEQYF.

V gene TRBV6-5 combines with J gene TRBJ2-7; 9 positions match TRBD1. From germline, CDR1 is MNHEY and CDR2 SVGAGI. The CDR3 has 14 amino acids. J gave up 6 bases and V 5 bases, and 8 bases lay outside the gene matches. CDR3 sequence (DNA): TGTGCCAGCAGTCAACCGGGACAGGGAGGCGAGCAGTACTTC. Translating gives CASSQPGQGGEQYF.

The chain employs TRBV2 and TRBJ1-2; no clear D. This CDR3 spans 12 amino acids. V was shortened by 5 bases and J by 5 bases, with 9 bases between the two germline ends. The germline V gene encodes CDR1 SNHLY and CDR2 FYNNEI. Here the CDR3 reads CASSREEYGYTF. The CDR3 nucleotides are TGTGCCAGCAGTAGGGAGGAGTATGGCTACACCTTC.

This clone was counted a single time. This sequence joins TRBV27 and TRBJ2-1; D possibly corresponds to TRBD1 (7 bases). Per the germline V gene, CDR1 is MNHEY and CDR2 is SMNVEV (reference sequence). The V and J ends lost 8 bases and 9 bases respectively, with 26 bases between them. This CDR3 contains 16 residues. This CDR3 is CASGTLRGRGSVEQFF. The DNA of the CDR3 is TGTGCCAGCGGAACCTTGAGGGGGCGGGGCTCGGTTGAGCAGTTCTTC.

The CDR3 DNA is TGTGCCAGCAGTTACTCGTCAGGGTCTGATGGCTACACCTTC. Encoded protein: CASSYSSGSDGYTF. The rearrangement uses TRBV6-6 and TRBJ1-2; the D gene is possibly TRBD1 (5 bases). With 0 bases removed from V and 6 bases from J, the gap between germline ends came to 11 bases. Germline CDR1 and CDR2: MNHNY and SVGAGI (reference sequence). The length of the CDR3 is 14 residues.

The rearrangement links TRBV6-1 to TRBJ1-5; D possibly corresponds to TRBD1 (5 bases). Trimming shortened V by 3 bases and J by 4 bases, and 13 bases separated the two germline ends. In germline, CDR1 is MNHNS, CDR2 SASEGT. CDR3 length: 15 amino acids. The CDR3 DNA sequence: TGTGCCAGCAGTGATTTTGGACGGGGGAATCAGCCCCAGCATTTT. Translating gives CASSDFGRGNQPQHF.

This sequence joins TRBV15 and TRBJ2-7; 8 bases line up with TRBD1. There are 13 residues in the CDR3. With V trimmed by 3 bases and J by 6 bases, 4 bases remained unmatched. Germline values: CDR1 LNHNV, CDR2 YYDKDF (reference sequence). CDR3 DNA: TGTGCCACCAGCAGCCTCAGGGGGCTCGAGCAGTACTTC. Protein: CATSSLRGLEQYF. Full variable domain (missing parts from reference TRBV15 and TRBJ2-7): DAMVIQNPRYQVTQFGKPVTLSCSQTLNHNVMYWYQQKSSQAPKLLFHYYDKDFNNEADTPDNFQSRRPNTSFCFLDIRSPGLGDTAMYLCATSSLRGLEQYFGPGTRLTVT.